This is a list of T cell receptor beta chains from one sample in a study of T cell repertoires in cytomegalovirus infection. TCRdb re-derived calls from the reads in MiXCR, one entry per CDR3 protein. The sample lists 250,000 or so distinct CDR3 sequences, around an eighth seen once, with 1.5% to 2% in the top ten. The material sequenced was PBMCs. The source of these receptors is a human donor in good health (CMV status not recorded). Some clones in this sample may be carry-over from other donors' samples. CDR3s include the opening cysteine and the closing phenylalanine or tryptophan. A D gene is named only where the DNA matches it firmly. Clone size, where shown, is once, few, many, or a class for clones that have expanded.

NA TRBJ2-2 NA TRBV29-1 TGCAGCGGCGACACGAACACCGGGGAGCTGTTTTTT CSGDTNTGELFF
many TRBJ2-7 TRBD2 TRBV7-2 TGTGCCAGCAGCTTAGCGGGAGGGCCTGGGTACGAGCAGTACTTC CASSLAGGPGYEQYF
few TRBJ2-1 NA TRBV6-1 TGTGCCAGCAGAACGGGGGGCGTCTATGAGCAGTTCTTC CASRTGGVYEQFF
many TRBJ1-1 NA TRBV10-3 TGTGCCACCCAACCCGGGGTCGGCATCACGGGCATGAACACTGAAGCTTTCTTT CATQPGVGITGMNTEAFF
NA TRBJ2-5 NA TRBV7-3 TGTGCCAGCAGCTTATCCAGTACAGAGACCCAGTACTTC CASSLSSTETQYF
NA TRBJ1-5 TRBD1 TRBV7-9 TGTGCCAGCAGCGCAGGGGGAGAGGGTGGTAGCAATCAGCCCCAGCATTTT CASSAGGEGGSNQPQHF
many TRBJ1-1 NA TRBV12-3/TRBV12-4 TGTGCCAGCAGTTCCAGGGCGGACACTGAAGCTTTCTTT CASSSRADTEAFF
NA TRBJ2-5 NA TRBV6-2/TRBV6-3 TGTGCCAGCAGGGAGGCAGGAAGCAAAGAGACCCAGTACTTC CASREAGSKETQYF
many TRBJ1-1 NA TRBV6-6 TGTGCCAGCAGTTACGTCAGGGTAAACACTGAAGCTTTCTTT CASSYVRVNTEAFF
many TRBJ2-3 TRBD2 TRBV7-2 TGTGCCAGCACCCCGGGGAGGGTTTCAGATACGCAGTATTTT CASTPGRVSDTQYF
many TRBJ2-3 NA TRBV12-3/TRBV12-4 TGTGCCAGCAGTTTACGGCCAGATACGCAGTATTTT CASSLRPDTQYF
NA TRBJ2-2 NA TRBV29-1 TGCAGCGTAATCTCGCCGGGGGAGCTGTTTTTT CSVISPGELFF
many TRBJ2-1 TRBD2 TRBV7-8 TGTGCCAGCAGCCACCGGTCAGGGACTAGCGGGAGGTGGGAGCAGTTCTTC CASSHRSGTSGRWEQFF
many TRBJ1-4 TRBD1 TRBV7-2 TGTGCCAGCAGCCTAAACCACAGGGGGCAAGGTGAAAAACTGTTTTTT CASSLNHRGQGEKLFF
many TRBJ1-1 TRBD1 TRBV20-1 TGCAGTGCCCTCCAACAGGGGCGGGGGAACACTGAAGCTTTCTTT CSALQQGRGNTEAFF
many TRBJ2-1 TRBD2 TRBV7-9 TGTGCCAGCACTAGTAGCGGGAACTACAATGAGCAGTTCTTC CASTSSGNYNEQFF
NA TRBJ1-1 TRBD1 TRBV18 TGTGCCACCCGGGACAGCCTCGGGACTGAAGCTTTCTTT CATRDSLGTEAFF
many TRBJ1-3 NA TRBV7-2 TGTGCCAGCAGCTCCAGAAACACCATATATTTT CASSSRNTIYF
many TRBJ1-5 TRBD1 TRBV10-3 TGTGCCATCAGTGATAGGGGACAGGGTCAGCCCCAGCATTTT CAISDRGQGQPQHF
NA TRBJ1-5 TRBD1 TRBV6-2/TRBV6-3 TGTGCCAGCAGGAAGGGACAGCATAGCAATCAGCCCCAGCATTTT CASRKGQHSNQPQHF
many TRBJ1-1 NA TRBV7-2 TGTGCCAGCAGCTTATCCGGGGCGGACACTGAAGCTTTCTTT CASSLSGADTEAFF
many TRBJ2-1 TRBD2 TRBV29-1 TGCAGCGTCCATAGCGGGAGGGTGAATGAGCAGTTCTTC CSVHSGRVNEQFF
few TRBJ2-7 NA TRBV20-1 TGCAGTGCTAGGATCGGTCGCAAGAGCTACGAGCAGTACTTC CSARIGRKSYEQYF
NA TRBJ2-4 TRBD1 TRBV5-6 TGTGCCAGCAGCTTCGGGACAGTCAAAAACATTCAGTACTTC CASSFGTVKNIQYF
few TRBJ2-4 TRBD2 TRBV20-1 TGCAGTGCTGACGGGGGGACTAGCGGGAACAAAAACATTCAGTACTTC CSADGGTSGNKNIQYF
many TRBJ2-3 TRBD2 TRBV5-1 TGCGCCAGCAGCTTACTAGGGACTAGCGGATCCACAGATACGCAGTATTTT CASSLLGTSGSTDTQYF
many TRBJ1-5 NA TRBV6-6 TGTGCCAGCAGTTACCCACCTTCGGAGCGGAATCAGCCCCAGCATTTT CASSYPPSERNQPQHF